This TCR beta chain stems from a study of blood T cell repertoires in COVID-19. At the level of the study: Whether acute or convalescent, the COVID-19 samples came from the United States, Italy and Spain.

There are 10 residues in the CDR3. CDR1 and CDR2 (germline): SQVTM, ANQGSEA. V gave up 6 bases and J gave up 8 bases, with 9 bases separating them. Produced via immunoSEQ multiplex PCR; TCRdb's table is partial and in-frame only. In the table there are around 55,000 clones, roughly 86% of which are singletons. Seattle's cohort entered during active infection and was followed longitudinally. Sequencing was carried out using peripheral blood. This receptor was identified in a man aged 35 to 55 with COVID-19, enrolled during active disease. The V and J genes are TRBV29-1 and TRBJ2-3, with D possibly TRBD1 on 5 matching bases. CDR3 loop: CSVEQGTQYF. For the CDR3, the DNA is TGCAGCGTAGAGCAGGGTACGCAGTATTTT.